This TCR beta chain was obtained from a study of T cell responses to AZD1222 COVID-19 vaccine. Across the whole study: Combined were second doses at about 4 or about 12 weeks. Overall study findings and caveats: The peak T cell response came first, and repertoires were sampled only after it. The donors showed a predominance of white British ancestry and of females, with possible underestimation of clonal diversity. Close to half of spike-specific TCRs reportedly recognize unmutated variant regions.

CDR1 and CDR2 (germline): LNHDA, SQIVND (reference sequence). Between the trimmed V and J ends, which lost 4 bases and 6 bases, there was a span of 10 bases. The CDR3 covers 13 residues. As to this clone: Antigen: not known.

Clones were sequenced by immunoSEQ multiplex PCR, and TCRdb holds only the in-frame ones, with some missing. The data contain about 170,000 clones, 85% to 95% of them singletons. The sequences come from peripheral blood, collected on day 0 of AZD1222 vaccination. The rearrangement joins TRBV19 to TRBJ2-1, with D maybe TRBD1 (6 bases). This sequence originates from an adult in good health. Here the CDR3 DNA reads TGTGCCAGTAGTAGCCAGACAGGCAATGAGCAGTTCTTC. It translates to CASSSQTGNEQFF. Supplemented by reference TRBV19 and TRBJ2-1, the full variable domain reads DGGITQSPKYLFRKEGQNVTLSCEQNLNHDAMYWYRQDPGQGLRLIYYSQIVNDFQKGDIAEGYSVSREKKESFPLTVTSAQKNPTAFYLCASSSQTGNEQFFGPGTRLTVL.